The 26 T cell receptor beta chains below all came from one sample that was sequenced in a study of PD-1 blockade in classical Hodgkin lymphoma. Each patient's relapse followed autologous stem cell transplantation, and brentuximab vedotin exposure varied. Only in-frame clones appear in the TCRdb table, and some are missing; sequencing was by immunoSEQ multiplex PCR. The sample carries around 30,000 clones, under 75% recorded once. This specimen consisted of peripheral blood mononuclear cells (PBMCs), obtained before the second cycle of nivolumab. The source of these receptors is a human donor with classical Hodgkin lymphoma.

The chain's CDR3 is CASSEQGNSRGQPQHF. The DNA for the CDR3 is TGTGCCAGCAGCGAACAGGGGAATTCTCGTGGTCAGCCCCAGCATTTT. The chain is built from TRBV7-8 and TRBJ1-5; TRBD1 matches 7 bases. Germline values: CDR1 SGHVS, CDR2 FQNEAQ. V was pared by 5 bases and J by 6 bases, with 13 bases of the junction left unmatched. This CDR3 has 16 residues.

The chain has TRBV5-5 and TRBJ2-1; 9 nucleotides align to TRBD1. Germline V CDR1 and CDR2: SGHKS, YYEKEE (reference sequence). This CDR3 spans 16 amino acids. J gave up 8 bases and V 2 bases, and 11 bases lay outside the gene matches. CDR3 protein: CASSFDRDRAFDEQFF. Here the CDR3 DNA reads TGTGCCAGCAGCTTCGACCGGGACAGGGCCTTTGATGAGCAGTTCTTC.

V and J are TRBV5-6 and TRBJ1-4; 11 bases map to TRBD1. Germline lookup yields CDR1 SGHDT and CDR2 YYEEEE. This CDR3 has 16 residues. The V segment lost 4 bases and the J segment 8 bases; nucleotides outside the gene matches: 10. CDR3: CASSGQGATLEEKLFF. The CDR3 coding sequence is TGTGCCAGCAGCGGACAGGGGGCGACCCTGGAAGAAAAACTGTTTTTT.

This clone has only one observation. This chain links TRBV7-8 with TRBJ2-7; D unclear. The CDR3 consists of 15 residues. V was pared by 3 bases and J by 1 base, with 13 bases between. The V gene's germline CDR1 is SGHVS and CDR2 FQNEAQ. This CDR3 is CASSFQVSGSYEQYF. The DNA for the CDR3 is TGTGCCAGCAGCTTCCAGGTTTCGGGTTCCTACGAGCAGTACTTC.

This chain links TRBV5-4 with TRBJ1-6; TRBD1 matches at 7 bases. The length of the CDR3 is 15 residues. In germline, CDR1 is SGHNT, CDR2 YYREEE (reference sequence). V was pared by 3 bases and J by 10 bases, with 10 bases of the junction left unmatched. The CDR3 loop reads CASSSQTGKGSPLHF. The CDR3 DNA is TGTGCCAGCAGCTCGCAGACAGGGAAGGGCTCACCCCTCCACTTT.

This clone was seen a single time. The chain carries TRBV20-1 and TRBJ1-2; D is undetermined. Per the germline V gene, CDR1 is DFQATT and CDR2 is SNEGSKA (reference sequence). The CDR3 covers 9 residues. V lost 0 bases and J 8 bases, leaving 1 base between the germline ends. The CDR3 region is CSAREGYTF. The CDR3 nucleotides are TGCAGTGCTAGAGAGGGCTACACCTTC.

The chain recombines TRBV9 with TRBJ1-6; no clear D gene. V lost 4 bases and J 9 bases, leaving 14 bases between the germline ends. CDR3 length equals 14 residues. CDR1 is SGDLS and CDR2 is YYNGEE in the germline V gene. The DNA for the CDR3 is TGTGCCAGCAGCCAAGAGCAGGTGGGTTCACCCCTCCACTTT. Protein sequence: CASSQEQVGSPLHF.

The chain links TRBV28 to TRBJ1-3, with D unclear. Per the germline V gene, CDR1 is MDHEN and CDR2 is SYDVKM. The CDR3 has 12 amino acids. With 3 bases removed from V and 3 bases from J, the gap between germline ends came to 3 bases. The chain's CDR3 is CASSFGGNTIYF. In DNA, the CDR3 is TGTGCCAGCAGTTTCGGTGGAAACACCATATATTTT.

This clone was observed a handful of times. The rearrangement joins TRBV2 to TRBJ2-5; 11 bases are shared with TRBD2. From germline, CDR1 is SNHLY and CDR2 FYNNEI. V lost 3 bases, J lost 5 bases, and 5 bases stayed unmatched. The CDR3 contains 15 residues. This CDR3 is CASSDASGGRETQYF. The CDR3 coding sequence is TGTGCCAGCAGTGATGCTAGCGGGGGGCGGGAGACCCAGTACTTC. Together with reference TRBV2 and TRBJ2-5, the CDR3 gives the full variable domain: EPEVTQTPSHQVTQMGQEVILRCVPISNHLYFYWYRQILGQKVEFLVSFYNNEISEKSEIFDDQFSVERPDGSNFTLKIRSTKLEDSAMYFCASSDASGGRETQYFGPGTRLLVL.

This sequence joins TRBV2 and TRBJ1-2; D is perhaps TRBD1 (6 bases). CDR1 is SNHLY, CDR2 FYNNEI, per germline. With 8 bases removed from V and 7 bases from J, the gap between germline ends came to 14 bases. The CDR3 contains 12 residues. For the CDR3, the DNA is TGTGCCAGCGAAACGACAGGATCTGGCTACACCTTC. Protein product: CASETTGSGYTF.

The CDR3 protein is CASSETKAGGPDTQYF. CDR3 nucleotides: TGTGCCAGCAGTGAAACAAAGGCGGGGGGGCCAGATACGCAGTATTTT. The V and J genes are TRBV6-1 and TRBJ2-3; TRBD2 matches 9 bases. Trimming cost V 2 bases and J 4 bases; bases outside gene matches: 7. CDR1 is MNHNS and CDR2 is SASEGT in the germline V gene. The CDR3 is made up of 16 amino acids.

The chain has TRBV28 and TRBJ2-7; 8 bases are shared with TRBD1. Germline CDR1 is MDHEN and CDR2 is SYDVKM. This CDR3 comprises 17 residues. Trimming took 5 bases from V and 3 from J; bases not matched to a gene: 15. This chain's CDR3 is CASSPLFLRDRIYEQYF. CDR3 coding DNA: TGTGCCAGCAGTCCACTCTTCTTACGGGACAGGATCTACGAGCAGTACTTC.

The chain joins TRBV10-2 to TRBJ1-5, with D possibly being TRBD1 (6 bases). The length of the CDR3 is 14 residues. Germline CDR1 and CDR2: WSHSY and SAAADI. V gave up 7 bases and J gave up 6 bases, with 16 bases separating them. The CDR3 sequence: CASKGRQGIQPQHF. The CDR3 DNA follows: TGCGCCAGCAAGGGAAGGCAGGGGATTCAGCCCCAGCATTTT.

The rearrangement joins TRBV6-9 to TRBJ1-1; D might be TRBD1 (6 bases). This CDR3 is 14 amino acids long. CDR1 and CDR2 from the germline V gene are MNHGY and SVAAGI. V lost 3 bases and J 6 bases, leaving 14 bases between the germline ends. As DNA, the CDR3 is TGTGCCAGCAGTTACTTCGGGGAGGGGGCTGAAGCTTTCTTT. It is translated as CASSYFGEGAEAFF.

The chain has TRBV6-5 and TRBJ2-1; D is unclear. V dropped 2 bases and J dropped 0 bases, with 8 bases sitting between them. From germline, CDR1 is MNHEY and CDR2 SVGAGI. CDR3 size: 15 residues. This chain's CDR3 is CASSYEAASYNEQFF. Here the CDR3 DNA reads TGTGCCAGCAGTTACGAGGCTGCCTCCTACAATGAGCAGTTCTTC.

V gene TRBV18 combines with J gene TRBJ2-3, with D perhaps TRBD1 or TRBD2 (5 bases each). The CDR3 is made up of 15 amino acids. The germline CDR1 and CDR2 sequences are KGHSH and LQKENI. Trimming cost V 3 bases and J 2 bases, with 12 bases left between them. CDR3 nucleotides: TGTGCCAGCTCACCCGGGGCCCTATTCACAGATACGCAGTATTTT. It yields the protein CASSPGALFTDTQYF.

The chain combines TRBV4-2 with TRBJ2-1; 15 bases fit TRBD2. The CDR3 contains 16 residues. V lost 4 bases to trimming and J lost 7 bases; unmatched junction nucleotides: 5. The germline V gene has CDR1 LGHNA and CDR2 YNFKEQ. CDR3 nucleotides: TGTGCCAGCAGCCCCCGGACTAGCGGGGGGGCTAATGAGCAGTTCTTC. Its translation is CASSPRTSGGANEQFF.

CDR3 in amino acids: CASSLTSGRTDTQYF. As DNA, the CDR3 is TGTGCCAGCAGTCTAACTAGCGGACGCACAGATACGCAGTATTTT. The chain links TRBV28 to TRBJ2-3; 8 bases are shared with TRBD2. Trimming took 5 bases from V and 1 from J; bases not matched to a gene: 5. The CDR3 spans 15 residues. The germline CDR1 and CDR2 sequences are MDHEN and SYDVKM.

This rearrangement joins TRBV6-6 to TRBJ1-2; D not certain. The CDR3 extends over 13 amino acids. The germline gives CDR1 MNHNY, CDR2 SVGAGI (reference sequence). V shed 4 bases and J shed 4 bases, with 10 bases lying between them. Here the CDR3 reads CASSSSVFYGYTF. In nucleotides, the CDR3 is TGTGCCAGCAGTTCCTCGGTGTTCTATGGCTACACCTTC.

In nucleotides, the CDR3 is TGTGCCAGCAGCTTAGGGGGTTTCTACGAGCAGTACTTC. Translating it yields CASSLGGFYEQYF. The chain uses TRBV7-6 and TRBJ2-7; D unresolved. The CDR3 is 13 amino acids. CDR1 is SGHVS and CDR2 is FNYEAQ in the germline V gene. The V gene lost 1 base and the J gene lost 3 bases, with 7 bases spanning the gap.

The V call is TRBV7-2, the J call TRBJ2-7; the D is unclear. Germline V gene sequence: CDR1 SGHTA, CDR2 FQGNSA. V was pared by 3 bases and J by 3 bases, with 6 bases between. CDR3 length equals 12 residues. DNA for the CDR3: TGTGCCAGCAGCTTTGGATACTACGAGCAGTACTTC. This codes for CASSFGYYEQYF.

Written as DNA, the CDR3 is TGTGCCAGCAGCCCCGCTAGCGGAACTAACACCGGGGAGCTGTTTTTT. Residues: CASSPASGTNTGELFF. V usage is TRBV7-6 and J usage is TRBJ2-2; 7 bases line up with TRBD2. The CDR3 has 16 amino acids. CDR1 SGHVS and CDR2 FNYEAQ come from the germline V gene. V lost 5 bases to trimming and J lost 2 bases; unmatched junction nucleotides: 8. Full variable domain (outside the CDR3, taken from reference TRBV7-6 and TRBJ2-2): GAGVSQSPRYKVTKRGQDVALRCDPISGHVSLYWYRQALGQGPEFLTYFNYEAQQDKSGLPNDRFSAERPEGSISTLTIQRTEQRDSAMYRCASSPASGTNTGELFFGEGSRLTVL.

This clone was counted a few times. For the CDR3, the DNA is TGTGCCAGCAGCGTAGCAGGGACTGGGGAGCTGTTTTTT. This encodes CASSVAGTGELFF. This chain uses TRBV11-3 with TRBJ2-2; D is perhaps TRBD2 (6 bases). Looked up from germline, CDR1 is SGHNT and CDR2 is YENEEA. Trimming took off 5 bases at V and 8 bases at J, with 12 bases between the two ends. This CDR3 is 13 amino acids long.

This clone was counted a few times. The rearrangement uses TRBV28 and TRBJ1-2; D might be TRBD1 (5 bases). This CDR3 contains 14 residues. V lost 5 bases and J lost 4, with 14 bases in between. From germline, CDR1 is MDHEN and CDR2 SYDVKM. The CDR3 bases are TGTGCCAGCAGTCCCCTAGGGACGATCTATGGCTACACCTTC. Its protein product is CASSPLGTIYGYTF.

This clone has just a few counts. The CDR3 DNA reads TGTGCCAGCAGTTTCTCACGTCAGCCCCAGCATTTT. This sequence encodes CASSFSRQPQHF. The chain joins TRBV28 to TRBJ1-5, with unresolved D. CDR3 size: 12 residues. V lost 3 bases and J lost 6, with 6 bases in between. Looked up from germline, CDR1 is MDHEN and CDR2 is SYDVKM.

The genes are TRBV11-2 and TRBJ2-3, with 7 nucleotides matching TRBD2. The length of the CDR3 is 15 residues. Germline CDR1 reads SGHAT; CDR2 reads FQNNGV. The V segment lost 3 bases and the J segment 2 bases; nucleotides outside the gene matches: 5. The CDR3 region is CASSLERGITDTQYF. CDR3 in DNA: TGTGCCAGCAGCTTGGAGCGGGGCATCACAGATACGCAGTATTTT.